This T cell receptor (beta chain) came from a study of blood T cell repertoires in COVID-19. Background on the study: Some COVID-19 samples were acute and others convalescent; all came from the United States, Italy and Spain.

This CDR3 has 16 residues. V was pared by 0 bases and J by 9 bases, with 9 bases of the junction left unmatched. The V gene's germline CDR1 is SGHTA and CDR2 FQGTGA. The protocol was immunoSEQ multiplex PCR, while the TCRdb copy is restricted to in-frame clones and leaves out a portion. The data hold more than 55,000 clones, with approximately 90% observed a single time. This clonotype was obtained from a man older than 75 with acute or convalescent COVID-19. The specimen sequenced was peripheral blood. The chain recombines TRBV7-3 with TRBJ1-2, with 11 bases fitting TRBD1. The CDR3 DNA follows: TGTGCCAGCAGCTTAACGCCAACGGACAGGGGGCCAAGCTACACCTTC. Residues: CASSLTPTDRGPSYTF.